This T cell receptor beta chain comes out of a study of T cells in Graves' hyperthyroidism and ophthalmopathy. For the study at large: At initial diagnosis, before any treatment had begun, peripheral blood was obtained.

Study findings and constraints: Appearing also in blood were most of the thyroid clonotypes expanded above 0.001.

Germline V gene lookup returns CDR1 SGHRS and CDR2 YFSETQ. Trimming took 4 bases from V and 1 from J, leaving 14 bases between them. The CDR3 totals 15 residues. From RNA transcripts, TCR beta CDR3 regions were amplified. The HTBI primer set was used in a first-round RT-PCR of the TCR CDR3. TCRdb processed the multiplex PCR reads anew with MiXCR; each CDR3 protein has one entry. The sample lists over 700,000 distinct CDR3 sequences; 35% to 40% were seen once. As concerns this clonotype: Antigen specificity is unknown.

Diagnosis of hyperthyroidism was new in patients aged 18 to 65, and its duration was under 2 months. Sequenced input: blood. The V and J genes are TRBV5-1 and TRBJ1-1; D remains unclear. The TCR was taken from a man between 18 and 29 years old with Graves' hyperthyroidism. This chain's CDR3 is CASSPTGNGNTEAFF. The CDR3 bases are TGCGCCAGCAGCCCAACCGGTAATGGGAACACTGAAGCTTTCTTT.